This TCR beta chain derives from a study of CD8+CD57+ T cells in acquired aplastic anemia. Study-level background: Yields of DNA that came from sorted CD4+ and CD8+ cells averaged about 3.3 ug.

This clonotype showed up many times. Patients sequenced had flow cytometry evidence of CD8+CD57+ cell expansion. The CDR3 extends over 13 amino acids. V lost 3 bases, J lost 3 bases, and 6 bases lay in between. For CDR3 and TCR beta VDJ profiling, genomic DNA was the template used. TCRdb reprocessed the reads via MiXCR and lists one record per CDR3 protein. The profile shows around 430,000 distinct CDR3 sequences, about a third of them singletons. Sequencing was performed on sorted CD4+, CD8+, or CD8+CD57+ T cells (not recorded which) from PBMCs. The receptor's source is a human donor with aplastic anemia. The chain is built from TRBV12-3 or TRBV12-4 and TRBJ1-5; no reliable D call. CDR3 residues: CASSLADNQPQHF. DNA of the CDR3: TGTGCCAGCAGTTTGGCAGACAATCAGCCCCAGCATTTT.